The T cell receptor beta chain under discussion was sequenced for a study of post-analysis software for immune sequencing data. Background on the study: Clinical courses comprised relapsing-remitting, secondary progressive and progressive-relapsing multiple sclerosis.

Per the germline V gene, CDR1 is SEHNR and CDR2 is FQNEAQ (reference sequence). V lost 7 bases and J 7 bases, leaving 19 bases between the germline ends. CDR3 length equals 14 residues. Comment on this clonotype: Its antigen is still unknown.

Regarding the study as a whole: Multiple sclerosis was associated with a significant reduction in normalized Chao1 diversity relative to controls. Same-batch preparations were strongly co-clustered by F measure. TRBV segments more frequent in patients than in controls numbered about 5 and included TRBV5-6, TRBV5-1 and TRBV20-1.

Carried by the TCR beta cDNA libraries were unique molecular identifiers. Input of roughly 1 to 11 million T cells yielded some 500,000 cDNA molecules. TCRdb reanalysed the PCR reads using MiXCR and keeps one entry per CDR3 protein. The sample lists 380,000 or so distinct CDR3 sequences, roughly 35% occurring once. The chain couples TRBV7-9 to TRBJ1-1, with D possibly matching TRBD1 (5 bases). The sequence was obtained from a girl between 10 and 17 years old with multiple sclerosis. Sequenced sample: blood. Written as DNA, the CDR3 is TGTGCCAGCATCCAATCAGAGGGGCTAAATGAAGCTTTCTTT. This sequence encodes CASIQSEGLNEAFF.